This T cell receptor beta chain appears in the sequencing data of a study of response to subunit inactivated influenza vaccine. Study conclusions and caveats: Every seasonal influenza vaccination brings in few new T cells, the authors suggested.

The sample holds a few counts of this clonotype. The antigen is undetermined. Germline lookup yields CDR1 SQVTM and CDR2 ANQGSEA. CDR3 length: 10 amino acids. The germline V and J ends were trimmed by 7 bases and 10 bases, with 11 bases remaining between them. TCRdb redid the calling of the RT-PCR reads with MiXCR, one entry per CDR3 protein. This sample has 430,000 or so distinct CDR3 sequences, with roughly 11% found just once. The J gene is TRBJ2-1, the V gene TRBV29-1; D gene unclear. Sequencing was performed on PBMCs from blood, taken about 6 weeks after vaccination. This receptor was obtained from a man in his fifties who received an inactivated influenza vaccine. The CDR3 bases are TGCAGCGGCGCGTATGCCGAGCAGTTCTTC. Translated, it gives CSGAYAEQFF.